The clone carrying this TCR beta chain was seen only a few times. Its antigen remains unknown. Some 29,000 T cell genomes (around 0.2 ug DNA) went into each sorted-subset replicate. Measured with immunoSEQ multiplex PCR; TCRdb has only the in-frame clones, and not every one. Here the sample spans about 1.1 million clones, roughly 74% being singletons. The sample belongs to a study of shared clonotypes between healthy human individuals. Study observations and caveats: Donor clonotype sharing was expected to depend on sequencing depth. With few donors, the genetic and exposure-history diversity represented was limited.

V lost 8 bases and J 2 bases, leaving 9 bases between the germline ends. Germline CDR1 and CDR2: MNHEY and SVGAGI. The CDR3 runs to 13 residues. V gene TRBV6-5 combines with J gene TRBJ2-2; the D gene is possibly TRBD2 (5 bases). Sequenced sample: memory CD4+ T cells from PBMCs. Stated subset: CD45RA-negative fraction. This TCR was sampled from a man aged 18 to 29 in good health. Some clones in this sample may be carry-over from other donors' samples. The CDR3 reads CASRSSNTGELFF. The CDR3 DNA is TGTGCCAGCCGCTCTAGCAACACCGGGGAGCTGTTTTTT.